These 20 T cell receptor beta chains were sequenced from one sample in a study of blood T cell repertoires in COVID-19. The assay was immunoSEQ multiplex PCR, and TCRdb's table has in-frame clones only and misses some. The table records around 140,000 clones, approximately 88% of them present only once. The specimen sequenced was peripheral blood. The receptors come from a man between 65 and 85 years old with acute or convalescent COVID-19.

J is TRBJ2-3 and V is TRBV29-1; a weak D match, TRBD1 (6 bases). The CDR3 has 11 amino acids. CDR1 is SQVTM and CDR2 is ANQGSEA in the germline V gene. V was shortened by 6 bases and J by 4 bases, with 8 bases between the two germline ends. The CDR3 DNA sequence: TGCAGCGTGGGGGCTCCAGATACGCAGTATTTT. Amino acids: CSVGAPDTQYF.

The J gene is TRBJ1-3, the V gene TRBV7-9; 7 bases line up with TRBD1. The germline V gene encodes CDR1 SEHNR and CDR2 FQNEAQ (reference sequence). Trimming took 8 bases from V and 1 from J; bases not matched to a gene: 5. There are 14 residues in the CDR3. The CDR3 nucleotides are TGTGCCAGCGCAGAGGGGGCATCTGGAAACACCATATATTTT. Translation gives CASAEGASGNTIYF.

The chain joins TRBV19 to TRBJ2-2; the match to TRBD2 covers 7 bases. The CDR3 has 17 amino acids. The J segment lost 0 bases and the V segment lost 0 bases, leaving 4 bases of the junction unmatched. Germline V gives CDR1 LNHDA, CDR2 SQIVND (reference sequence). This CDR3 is CASSIDLAGANTGELFF. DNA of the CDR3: TGTGCCAGTAGTATAGACCTCGCGGGGGCGAACACCGGGGAGCTGTTTTTT.

In DNA, the CDR3 is TGCGCCAGCAGTGTCTTACCGGGACAGGGTAAACAGCCCCAGCATTTT. Encoded protein: CASSVLPGQGKQPQHF. The rearrangement joins TRBV10-2 to TRBJ1-5; TRBD1 matches at 9 bases. In germline, CDR1 is WSHSY, CDR2 SAAADI. The CDR3 is 16 residues long. V shed 4 bases, J shed 7 bases, and the junction held 11 bases outside the gene matches.

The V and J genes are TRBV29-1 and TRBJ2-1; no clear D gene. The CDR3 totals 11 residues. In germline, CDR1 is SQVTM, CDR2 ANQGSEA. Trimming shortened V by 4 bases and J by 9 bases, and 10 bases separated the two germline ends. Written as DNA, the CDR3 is TGCAGCGTTGCTGAGTCCCGTGAGCAGTTCTTC. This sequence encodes CSVAESREQFF.

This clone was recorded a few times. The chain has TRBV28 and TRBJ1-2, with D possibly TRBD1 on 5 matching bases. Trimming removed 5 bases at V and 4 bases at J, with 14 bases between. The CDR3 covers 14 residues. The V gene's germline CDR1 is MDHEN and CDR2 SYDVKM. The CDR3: CASSVMGLGYGYTF. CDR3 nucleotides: TGTGCCAGCAGTGTTATGGGACTGGGCTATGGCTACACCTTC.

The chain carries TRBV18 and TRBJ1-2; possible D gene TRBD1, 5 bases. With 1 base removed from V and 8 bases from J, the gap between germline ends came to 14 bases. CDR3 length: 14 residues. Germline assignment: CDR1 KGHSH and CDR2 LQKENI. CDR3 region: CASSPQKGAEGYTF. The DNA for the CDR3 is TGTGCCAGCTCACCACAAAAAGGGGCGGAGGGCTACACCTTC.

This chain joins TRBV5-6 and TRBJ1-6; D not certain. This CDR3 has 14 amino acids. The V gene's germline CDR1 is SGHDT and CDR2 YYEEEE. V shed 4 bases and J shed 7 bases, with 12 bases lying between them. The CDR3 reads CASSPPPGNSPLHF. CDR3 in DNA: TGTGCCAGCAGCCCACCACCGGGGAATTCACCCCTCCACTTT.

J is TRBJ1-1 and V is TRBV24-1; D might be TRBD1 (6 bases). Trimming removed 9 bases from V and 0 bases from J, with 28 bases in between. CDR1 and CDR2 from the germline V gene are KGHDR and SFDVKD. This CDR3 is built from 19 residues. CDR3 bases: TGTGCCACCCGCCTCGAGGCCTTGGGGGGGCTTCTTTTGAACACTGAAGCTTTCTTT. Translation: CATRLEALGGLLLNTEAFF.

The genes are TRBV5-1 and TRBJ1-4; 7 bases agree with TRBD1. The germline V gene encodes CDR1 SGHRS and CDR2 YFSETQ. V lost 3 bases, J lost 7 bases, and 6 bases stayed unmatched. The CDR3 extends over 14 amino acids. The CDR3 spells CASSSGQEGEKLFF. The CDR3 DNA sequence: TGCGCCAGCAGCTCCGGACAGGAGGGTGAAAAACTGTTTTTT.

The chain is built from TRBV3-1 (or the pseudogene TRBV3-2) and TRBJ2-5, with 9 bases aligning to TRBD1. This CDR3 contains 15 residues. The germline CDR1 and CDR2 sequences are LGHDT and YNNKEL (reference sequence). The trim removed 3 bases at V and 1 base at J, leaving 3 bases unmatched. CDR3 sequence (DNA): TGTGCCAGCAGCCAGGGGACAGGGATCCAAGAGACCCAGTACTTC. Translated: CASSQGTGIQETQYF.

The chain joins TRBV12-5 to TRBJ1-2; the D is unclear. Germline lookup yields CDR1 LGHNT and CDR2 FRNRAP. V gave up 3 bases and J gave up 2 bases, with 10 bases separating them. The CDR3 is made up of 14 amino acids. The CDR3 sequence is CASGLAVGNYGYTF. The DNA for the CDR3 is TGTGCTAGTGGTTTAGCGGTGGGGAACTATGGCTACACCTTC.

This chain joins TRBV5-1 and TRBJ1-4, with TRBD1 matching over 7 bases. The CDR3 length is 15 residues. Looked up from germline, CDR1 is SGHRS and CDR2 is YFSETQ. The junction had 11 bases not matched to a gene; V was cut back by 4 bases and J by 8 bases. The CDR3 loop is CASSTGTPGGEKLFF. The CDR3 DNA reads TGCGCCAGCAGCACTGGGACTCCAGGGGGGGAAAAACTGTTTTTT.

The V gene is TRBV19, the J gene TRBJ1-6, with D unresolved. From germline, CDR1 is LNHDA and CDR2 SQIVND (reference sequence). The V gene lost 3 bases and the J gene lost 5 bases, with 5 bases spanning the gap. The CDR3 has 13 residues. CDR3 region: CASSIENNSPLHF. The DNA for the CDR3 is TGTGCCAGTAGTATTGAGAATAATTCACCCCTCCACTTT.

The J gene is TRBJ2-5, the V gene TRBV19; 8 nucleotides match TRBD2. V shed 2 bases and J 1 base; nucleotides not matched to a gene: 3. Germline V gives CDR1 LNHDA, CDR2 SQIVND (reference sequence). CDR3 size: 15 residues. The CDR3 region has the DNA TGTGCCAGTAGTATACCTAGCGGGTTCCAAGAGACCCAGTACTTC. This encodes CASSIPSGFQETQYF.

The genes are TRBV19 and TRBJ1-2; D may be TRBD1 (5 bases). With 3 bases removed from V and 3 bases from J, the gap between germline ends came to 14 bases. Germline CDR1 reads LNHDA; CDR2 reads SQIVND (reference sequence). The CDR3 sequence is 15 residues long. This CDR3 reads CASSIQRTGYYGYTF. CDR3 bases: TGTGCCAGTAGTATCCAGAGAACAGGATACTATGGCTACACCTTC.

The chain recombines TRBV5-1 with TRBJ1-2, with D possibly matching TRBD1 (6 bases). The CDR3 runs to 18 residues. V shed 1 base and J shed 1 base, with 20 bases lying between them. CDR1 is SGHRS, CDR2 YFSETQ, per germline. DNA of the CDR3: TGCGCCAGCAGCTTGTCGTCGGGGGGCTACAAACTTAACTATGGCTACACCTTC. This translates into CASSLSSGGYKLNYGYTF. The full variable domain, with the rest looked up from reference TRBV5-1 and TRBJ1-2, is KAGVTQTPRYLIKTRGQQVTLSCSPISGHRSVSWYQQTPGQGLQFLFEYFSETQRNKGNFPGRFSGRQFSNSRSEMNVSTLELGDSALYLCASSLSSGGYKLNYGYTFGSGTRLTVV.

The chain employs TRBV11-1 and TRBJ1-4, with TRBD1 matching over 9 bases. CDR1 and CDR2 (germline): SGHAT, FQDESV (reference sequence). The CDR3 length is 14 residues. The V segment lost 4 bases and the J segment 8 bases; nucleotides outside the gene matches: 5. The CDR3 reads CASSSDRGREKLFF. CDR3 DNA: TGTGCCAGCAGCTCGGACAGGGGCAGAGAAAAACTGTTTTTT.

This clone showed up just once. CDR3 amino acids: CASSLVVVDTGELFF. CDR3 DNA: TGTGCCAGCAGCTTGGTAGTCGTGGACACCGGGGAGCTGTTTTTT. The chain joins TRBV7-2 to TRBJ2-2; no reliable D call. The length of the CDR3 is 15 residues. Germline V gene lookup returns CDR1 SGHTA and CDR2 FQGNSA. V lost 3 bases, J lost 3 bases, and 11 bases lay in between.

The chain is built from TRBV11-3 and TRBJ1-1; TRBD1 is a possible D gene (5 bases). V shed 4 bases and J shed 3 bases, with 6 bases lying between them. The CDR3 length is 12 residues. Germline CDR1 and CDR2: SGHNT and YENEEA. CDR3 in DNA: TGTGCCAGCAGCTCAGGGTACACTGAAGCTTTCTTT. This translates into CASSSGYTEAFF.